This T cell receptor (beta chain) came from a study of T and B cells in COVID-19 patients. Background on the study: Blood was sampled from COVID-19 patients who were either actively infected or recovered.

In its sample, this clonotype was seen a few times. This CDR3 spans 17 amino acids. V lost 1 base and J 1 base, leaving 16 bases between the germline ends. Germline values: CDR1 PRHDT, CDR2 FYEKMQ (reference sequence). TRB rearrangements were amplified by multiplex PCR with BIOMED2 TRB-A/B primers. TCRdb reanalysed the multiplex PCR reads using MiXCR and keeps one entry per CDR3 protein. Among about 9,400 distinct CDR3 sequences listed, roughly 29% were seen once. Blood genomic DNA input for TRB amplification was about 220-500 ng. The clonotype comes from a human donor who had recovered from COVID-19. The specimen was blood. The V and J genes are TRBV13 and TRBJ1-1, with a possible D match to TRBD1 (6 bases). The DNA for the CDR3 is TGTGCCAGCAGCTTAGAGGGGGAGGGGGGGAAGAACACTGAAGCTTTCTTT. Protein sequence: CASSLEGEGGKNTEAFF.